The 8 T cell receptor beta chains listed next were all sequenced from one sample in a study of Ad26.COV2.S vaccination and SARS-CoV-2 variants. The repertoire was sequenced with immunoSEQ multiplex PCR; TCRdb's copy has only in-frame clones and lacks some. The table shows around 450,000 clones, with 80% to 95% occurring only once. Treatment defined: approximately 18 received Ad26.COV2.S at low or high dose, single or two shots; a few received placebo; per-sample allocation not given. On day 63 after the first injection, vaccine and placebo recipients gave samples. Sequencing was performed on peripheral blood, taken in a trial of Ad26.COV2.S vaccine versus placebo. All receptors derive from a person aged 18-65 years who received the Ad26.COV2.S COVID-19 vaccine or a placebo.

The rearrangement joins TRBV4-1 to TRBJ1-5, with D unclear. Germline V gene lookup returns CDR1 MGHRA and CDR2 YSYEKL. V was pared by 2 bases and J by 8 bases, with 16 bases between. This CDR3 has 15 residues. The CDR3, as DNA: TGCGCCAGCAGCCAATTAGGACGGTCTAAGGAGCCCCAGCATTTT. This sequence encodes CASSQLGRSKEPQHF.

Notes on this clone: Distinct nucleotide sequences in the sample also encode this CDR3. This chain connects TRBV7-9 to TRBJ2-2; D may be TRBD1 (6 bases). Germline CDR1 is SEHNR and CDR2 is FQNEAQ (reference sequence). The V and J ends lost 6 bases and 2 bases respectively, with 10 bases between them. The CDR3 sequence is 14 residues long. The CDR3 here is CASSLQGNTGELFF. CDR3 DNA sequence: TGTGCCAGCAGTTTACAGGGAAACACCGGGGAGCTGTTTTTT.

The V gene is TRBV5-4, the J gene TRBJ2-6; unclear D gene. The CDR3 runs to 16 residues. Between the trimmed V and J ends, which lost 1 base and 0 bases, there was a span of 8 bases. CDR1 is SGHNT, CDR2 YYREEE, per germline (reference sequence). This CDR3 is CASSLFGRSGANVLTF. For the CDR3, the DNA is TGTGCCAGCAGCTTGTTTGGGCGCTCTGGGGCCAACGTCCTGACTTTC.

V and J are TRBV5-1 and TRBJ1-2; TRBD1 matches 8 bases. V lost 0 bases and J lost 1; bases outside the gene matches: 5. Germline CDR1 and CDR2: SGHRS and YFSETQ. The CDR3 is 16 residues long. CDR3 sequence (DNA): TGCGCCAGCAGCTTGGCCGGACAGGGAATTAACTATGGCTACACCTTC. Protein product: CASSLAGQGINYGYTF.

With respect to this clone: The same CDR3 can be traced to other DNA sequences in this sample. CDR3 residues: CASSRGQSYEQYF. Written as DNA, the CDR3 is TGTGCCAGCAGCCGAGGACAGAGCTACGAGCAGTACTTC. The rearrangement uses TRBV3-1 (or the pseudogene TRBV3-2) and TRBJ2-7; TRBD1 might be the D (6 bases). V was shortened by 4 bases and J by 3 bases, with 10 bases between the two germline ends. Germline lookup yields CDR1 LGHDT and CDR2 YNNKEL (reference sequence). The length of the CDR3 is 13 residues.

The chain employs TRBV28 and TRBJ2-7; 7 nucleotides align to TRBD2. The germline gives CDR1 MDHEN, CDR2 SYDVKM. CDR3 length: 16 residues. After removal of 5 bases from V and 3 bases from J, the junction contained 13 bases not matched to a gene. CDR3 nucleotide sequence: TGTGCCAGCAGTCTAGGGCGGGGGACTACCGGCTACGAGCAGTACTTC. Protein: CASSLGRGTTGYEQYF.

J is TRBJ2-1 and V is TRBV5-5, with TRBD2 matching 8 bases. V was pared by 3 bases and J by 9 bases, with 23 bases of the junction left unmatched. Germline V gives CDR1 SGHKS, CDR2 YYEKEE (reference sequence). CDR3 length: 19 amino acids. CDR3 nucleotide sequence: TGTGCCAGCAGCTCTGTGCCTGTACTTTTAGCGGGAACCAGTTTTGAGCAGTTCTTC. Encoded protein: CASSSVPVLLAGTSFEQFF.

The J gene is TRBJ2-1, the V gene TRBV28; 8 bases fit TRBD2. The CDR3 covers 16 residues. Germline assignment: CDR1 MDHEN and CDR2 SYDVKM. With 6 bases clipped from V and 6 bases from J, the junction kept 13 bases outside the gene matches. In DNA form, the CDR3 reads TGTGCCAGCAGCCGAAGGGGACTAGAAGGCGGCAATGAGCAGTTCTTC. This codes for CASSRRGLEGGNEQFF.